This T cell receptor beta chain emerged from a study of T cells in Graves' hyperthyroidism and ophthalmopathy. General study points: A model using 13 V-J features told ophthalmopathy apart from stable hyperthyroidism. Researchers found most expanded thyroid clonotypes above 0.001 in blood as well. With a median lead of around 6.7 months before onset, the model predicted ophthalmopathy.

RNA transcripts served as the template for amplifying TCR beta CDR3 regions. Primed by the HTBI set, a first-round RT-PCR was run on the TCR CDR3. MiXCR, applied by TCRdb to the multiplex PCR reads, yields one record per CDR3 protein. The sample contains hundreds of thousands of distinct CDR3 sequences, roughly 45% of which appear only once. Note on this clonotype: The antigen is not known.

V lost 0 bases and J 4 bases, leaving 11 bases between the germline ends. The length of the CDR3 is 15 residues. Germline V gene data show CDR1 as SGHRS and CDR2 as YFSETQ. Uncontrolled infections, other autoimmune diseases, pregnancy or lactation led to exclusion of patients. The J gene is TRBJ1-5, the V gene TRBV5-1; D is perhaps TRBD1 (5 bases). Sequencing used peripheral blood or thyroid tissue (not recorded which). This clonotype was sampled from an adult man with Graves' disease, either hyperthyroidism or ophthalmopathy (not recorded which). CDR3 amino acids: CASSLGGGWNQPQHF. The CDR3 DNA reads TGCGCCAGCAGCTTGGGTGGGGGGTGGAATCAGCCCCAGCATTTT.